The 2 T cell receptor beta chains below were found in one sample sequenced in a study of blood T cell repertoires in COVID-19. Produced via immunoSEQ multiplex PCR; TCRdb's table is partial and in-frame only. The sample has about 260,000 clones; about nine tenths are singletons. Source material: peripheral blood. The receptor set was obtained from a woman between 35 and 50 years old who had recovered from COVID-19.

The CDR3 here is CASSRGDVPNYGYTF. CDR3 DNA sequence: TGTGCCAGTAGTAGGGGGGACGTCCCTAACTATGGCTACACCTTC. J is TRBJ1-2 and V is TRBV19, with D possibly being TRBD1 (5 bases). The CDR3 consists of 15 residues. Trimming stripped 4 bases from V and 0 bases from J, with 12 bases between. Looked up from germline, CDR1 is LNHDA and CDR2 is SQIVND (reference sequence). The full variable domain, with the rest looked up from reference TRBV19 and TRBJ1-2, is DGGITQSPKYLFRKEGQNVTLSCEQNLNHDAMYWYRQDPGQGLRLIYYSQIVNDFQKGDIAEGYSVSREKKESFPLTVTSAQKNPTAFYLCASSRGDVPNYGYTFGSGTRLTVV.

V and J are TRBV9 and TRBJ1-2, with D tentatively TRBD1 (6 bases). The CDR3 totals 15 residues. With 5 bases removed from V and 6 bases from J, the gap between germline ends came to 20 bases. Germline values: CDR1 SGDLS, CDR2 YYNGEE. In nucleotides, the CDR3 is TGTGCCAGCAGTCCCGCCGGGACAAAATATAATGGCTACACCTTC. Translated: CASSPAGTKYNGYTF.